The clone carrying this TCR beta chain was found once. In germline, CDR1 is LGHNT, CDR2 FRNRAP. The CDR3 sequence is 15 residues long. V was clipped by 4 bases and J by 5 bases; unmatched bases: 10. These data originate in a study of blood T cell repertoires in COVID-19. Study context: Sources were T cells, B-cell-depleted T cells, or PBMCs; the material itself was cDNA or gDNA.

As originally analysed: Estimation of nucleated cell counts was performed using reference gene primer amplification. Data came from immunoSEQ multiplex PCR; TCRdb stores just in-frame clones and leaves some out. The DNA gave D and trimming, while V, J and clone size come from that table. This sample yields about 220,000 clones, of which over 65% are seen a single time; roughly 3.5% belongs to the top ten. Cohorts were based on clinical histories the participants reported. Symptom resolution, clearance, or two negative PCRs marked the recovered donors of Cohort 3. The source material was PBMCs or T cells enriched from blood (not recorded which). The chain couples TRBV12-5 to TRBJ2-7; 8 nucleotides match TRBD1. This TCR derives from a woman in her fifties or sixties who had recovered from COVID-19. The CDR3 DNA sequence: TGTGCTAGTGGTTCCCCCGTGACAGGGGAGGACGAGCAGTACTTC. This translates into CASGSPVTGEDEQYF.